The following is a TCR beta chain sequence with its context. What it recognizes is unknown. This entry belongs to a study of T cell responses to AZD1222 COVID-19 vaccine. It was second doses at about 4 or about 12 weeks that were pooled. Some clones are missing from TCRdb's copy, which holds only in-frame ones; the method was immunoSEQ multiplex PCR. The table lists 100,000 or so clones, roughly 86% of them singletons. The study, taken as a whole, reports: The study identified only five to seven AZD1222 recipients as seropositive at baseline. Females outnumbered males among donors, who were mostly white British; clonal diversity was possibly underestimated. The reported proportion of spike-specific TCRs targeting unmutated variant regions was nearly half.

The starting material was peripheral blood, obtained 28 days after the second AZD1222 dose. This receptor was obtained from an adult who received the AZD1222 COVID-19 vaccine.

CDR3 protein: CASSPIDRDTGELFF. In DNA form, the CDR3 reads TGTGCCAGCAGCCCCATAGACAGGGACACCGGGGAGCTGTTTTTT. This sequence joins TRBV6-2 or TRBV6-3 and TRBJ2-2; 7 positions match TRBD1. Trimming removed 6 bases from V and 3 bases from J; junction bases left unmatched: 7. Germline V CDR1 and CDR2: MNHEY, SVGEGT. This CDR3 has 15 residues.